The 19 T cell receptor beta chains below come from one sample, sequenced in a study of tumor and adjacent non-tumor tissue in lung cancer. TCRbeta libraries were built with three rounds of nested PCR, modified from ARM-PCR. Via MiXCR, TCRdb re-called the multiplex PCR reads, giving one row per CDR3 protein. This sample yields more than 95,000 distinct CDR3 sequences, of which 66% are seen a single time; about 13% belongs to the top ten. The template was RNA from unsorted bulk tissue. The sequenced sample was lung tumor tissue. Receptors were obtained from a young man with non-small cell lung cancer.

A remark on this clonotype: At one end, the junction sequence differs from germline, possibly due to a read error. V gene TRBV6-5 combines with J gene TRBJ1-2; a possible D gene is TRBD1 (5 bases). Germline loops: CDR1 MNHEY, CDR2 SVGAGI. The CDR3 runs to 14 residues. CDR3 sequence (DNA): TGTGCCAGCGGTTTCGGTGAAATGAGTCAGGGCTACATCTTC. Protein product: CASGFGEMSQGYIF.

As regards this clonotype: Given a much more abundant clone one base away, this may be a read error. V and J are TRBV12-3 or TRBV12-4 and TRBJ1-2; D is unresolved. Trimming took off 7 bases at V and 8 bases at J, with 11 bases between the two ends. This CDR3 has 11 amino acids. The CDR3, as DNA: TGTGCCAGCAATTCAGGAGGAGGCTACACCTTC. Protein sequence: CASNSGGGYTF.

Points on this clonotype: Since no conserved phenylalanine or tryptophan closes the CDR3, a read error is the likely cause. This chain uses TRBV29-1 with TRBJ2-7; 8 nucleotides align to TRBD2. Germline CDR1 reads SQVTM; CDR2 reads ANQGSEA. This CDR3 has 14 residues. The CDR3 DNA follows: TGCAGAGTTGACTCCGGGACTAGTTCTTACGAGCAGTACATC. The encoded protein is CRVDSGTSSYEQYI.

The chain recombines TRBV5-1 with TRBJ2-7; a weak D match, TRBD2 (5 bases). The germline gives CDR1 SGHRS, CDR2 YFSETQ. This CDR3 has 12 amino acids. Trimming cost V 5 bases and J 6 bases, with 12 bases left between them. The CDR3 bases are TGCGCCAGCAGAGCCACTAGGTCCGAGCAGTACTTC. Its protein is CASRATRSEQYF. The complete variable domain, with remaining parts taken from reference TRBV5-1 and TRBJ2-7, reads KAGVTQTPRYLIKTRGQQVTLSCSPISGHRSVSWYQQTPGQGLQFLFEYFSETQRNKGNFPGRFSGRQFSNSRSEMNVSTLELGDSALYLCASRATRSEQYFGPGTRLTVT.

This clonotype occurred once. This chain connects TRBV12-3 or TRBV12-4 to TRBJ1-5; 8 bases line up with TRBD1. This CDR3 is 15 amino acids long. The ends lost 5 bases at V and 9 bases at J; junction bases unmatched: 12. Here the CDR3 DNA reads TGTGCCAGCAGTCACCAGGGGGCGATACGTCGGCCCCAGCATTTT. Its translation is CASSHQGAIRRPQHF.

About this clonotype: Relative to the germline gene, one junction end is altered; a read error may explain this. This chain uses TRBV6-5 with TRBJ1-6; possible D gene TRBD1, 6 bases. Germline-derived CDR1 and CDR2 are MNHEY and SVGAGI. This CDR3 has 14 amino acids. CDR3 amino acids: CATSEGGLWSHLHF. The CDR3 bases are TGTGCCACTTCCGAAGGGGGGTTATGGTCACACCTCCACTTT.

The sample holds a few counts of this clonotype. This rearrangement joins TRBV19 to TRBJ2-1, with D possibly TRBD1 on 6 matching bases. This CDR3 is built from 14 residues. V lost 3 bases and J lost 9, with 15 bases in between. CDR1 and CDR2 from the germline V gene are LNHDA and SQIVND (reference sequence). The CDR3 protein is CASSMLQGFVEQFF. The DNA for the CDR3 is TGTGCCAGTAGTATGTTACAGGGATTTGTTGAGCAGTTCTTC.

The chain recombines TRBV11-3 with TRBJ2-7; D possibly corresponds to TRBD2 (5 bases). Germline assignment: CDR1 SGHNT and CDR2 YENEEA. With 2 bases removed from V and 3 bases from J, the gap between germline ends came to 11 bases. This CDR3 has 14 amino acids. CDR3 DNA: TGTGCCAGCAGCTTACACAGTGGGAGCTACGAGCAGTACTTC. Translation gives CASSLHSGSYEQYF.

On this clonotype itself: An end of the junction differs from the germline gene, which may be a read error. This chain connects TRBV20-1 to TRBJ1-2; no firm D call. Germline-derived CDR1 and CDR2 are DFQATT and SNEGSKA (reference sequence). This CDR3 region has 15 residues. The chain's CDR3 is CSSYAVSGPNYGYTF. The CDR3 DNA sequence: TGCAGTTCTTATGCGGTTTCAGGCCCGAACTATGGCTATACCTTC.

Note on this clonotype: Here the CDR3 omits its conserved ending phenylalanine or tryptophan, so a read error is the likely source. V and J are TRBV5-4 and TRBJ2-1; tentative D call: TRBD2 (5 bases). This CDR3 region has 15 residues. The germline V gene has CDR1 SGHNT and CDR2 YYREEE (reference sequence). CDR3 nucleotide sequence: TGTGTCAGCAGCTTGGAGGCGTTAGGCCTCAATGAGCAGTTCATC. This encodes CVSSLEALGLNEQFI.

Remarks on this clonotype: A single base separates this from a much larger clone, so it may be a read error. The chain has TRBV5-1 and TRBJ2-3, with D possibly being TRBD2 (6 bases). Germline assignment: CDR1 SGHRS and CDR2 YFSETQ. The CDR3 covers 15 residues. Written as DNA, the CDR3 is TGCACCAGCAGCTTGGAGGGTTGGAGCACAGATACGCAGTATTTT. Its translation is CTSSLEGWSTDTQYF.

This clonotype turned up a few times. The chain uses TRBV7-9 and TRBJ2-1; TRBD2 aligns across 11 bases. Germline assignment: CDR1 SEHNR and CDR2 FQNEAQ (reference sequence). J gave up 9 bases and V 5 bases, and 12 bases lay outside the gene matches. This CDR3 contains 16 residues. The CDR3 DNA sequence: TGTGCCAGCAGCCTCCCAGGCTCTGGGACTAGCGGTGAGCAGTTCTTC. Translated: CASSLPGSGTSGEQFF.

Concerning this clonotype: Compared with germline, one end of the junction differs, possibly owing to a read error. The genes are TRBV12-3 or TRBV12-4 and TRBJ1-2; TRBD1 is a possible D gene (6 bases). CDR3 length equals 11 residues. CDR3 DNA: TGTGCCAGCAGTACAGGGACTGGCTACACATTC. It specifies CASSTGTGYTF.

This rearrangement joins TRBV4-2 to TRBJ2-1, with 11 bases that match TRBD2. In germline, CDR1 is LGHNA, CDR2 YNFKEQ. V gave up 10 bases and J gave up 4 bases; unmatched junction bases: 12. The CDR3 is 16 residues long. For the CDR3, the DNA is TGTGCCATCAGGCAATTAGCGGGGGGGCGATACAATGAGCAGTTCTTC. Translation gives CAIRQLAGGRYNEQFF.

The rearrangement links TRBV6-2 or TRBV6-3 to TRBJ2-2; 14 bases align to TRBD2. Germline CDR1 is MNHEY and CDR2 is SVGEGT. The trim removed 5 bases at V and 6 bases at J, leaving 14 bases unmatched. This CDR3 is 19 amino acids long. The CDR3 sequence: CASSTDGLAGGENAGELFF. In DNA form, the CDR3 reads TGTGCCAGCAGTACAGACGGACTAGCGGGGGGCGAAAACGCCGGGGAGCTGTTTTTT.

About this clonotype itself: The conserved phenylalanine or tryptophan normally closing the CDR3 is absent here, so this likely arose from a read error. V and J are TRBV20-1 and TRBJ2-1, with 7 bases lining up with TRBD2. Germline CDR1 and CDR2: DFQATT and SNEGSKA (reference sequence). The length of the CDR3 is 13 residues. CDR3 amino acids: CSASGGGINEQFV. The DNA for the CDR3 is TGTAGTGCTAGCGGCGGCGGGATTAATGAGCAGTTCGTC.

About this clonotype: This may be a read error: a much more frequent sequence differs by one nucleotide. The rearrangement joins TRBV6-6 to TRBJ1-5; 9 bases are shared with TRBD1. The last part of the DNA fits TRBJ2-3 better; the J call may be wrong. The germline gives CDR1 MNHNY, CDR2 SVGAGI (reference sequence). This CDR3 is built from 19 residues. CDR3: CASSHPGQGFGDSNQPQYF. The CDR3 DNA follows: TGTGCCAGCAGCCACCCGGGACAGGGTTTCGGGGATAGCAATCAGCCCCAGTATTTT.

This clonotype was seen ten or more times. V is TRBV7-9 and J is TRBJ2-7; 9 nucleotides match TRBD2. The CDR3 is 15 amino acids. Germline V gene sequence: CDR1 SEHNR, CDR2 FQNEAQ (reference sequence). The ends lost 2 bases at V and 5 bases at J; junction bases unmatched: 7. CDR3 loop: CASSLTSGRIDEQYF. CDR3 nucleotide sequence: TGTGCCAGCAGCTTAACGAGCGGGAGGATTGACGAGCAGTACTTC.

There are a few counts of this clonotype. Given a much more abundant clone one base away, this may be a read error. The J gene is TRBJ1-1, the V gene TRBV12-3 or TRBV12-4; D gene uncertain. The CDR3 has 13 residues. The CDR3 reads CASALTSNTGAFF. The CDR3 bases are TGTGCCAGTGCTTTGACATCGAACACTGGAGCTTTCTTT.